Listed here are 30 T cell receptor beta chains from one sample, sequenced in a study of identical twins' blood T cells. In TCRdb, the 5' RACE reads were re-called with MiXCR into one record per CDR3 protein. This table has fewer than 450,000 distinct CDR3 sequences, more than 25% appearing once. Sequencing used PBMCs. All receptors come from a woman aged 18-49 years in good health.

The sample holds a few counts of this clonotype. The chain uses TRBV5-1 and TRBJ1-1; possible D gene TRBD1, 5 bases. Germline loops: CDR1 SGHRS, CDR2 YFSETQ. The germline V and J ends were trimmed by 0 bases and 3 bases, with 24 bases remaining between them. The CDR3 loop spans 19 amino acids. Here the CDR3 DNA reads TGCGCCAGCAGCTTGGGGGTTGGGGCAGGACCACAAGGGTACACTGAAGCTTTCTTT. This translates into CASSLGVGAGPQGYTEAFF.

The gene calls are TRBV20-1 and TRBJ1-1, with D hard to call. Germline V gene sequence: CDR1 DFQATT, CDR2 SNEGSKA (reference sequence). V lost 6 bases, J lost 1 base, and 12 bases lay in between. The CDR3 consists of 13 residues. The chain's CDR3 is CSAPDTKNTEAFF. DNA of the CDR3: TGCAGTGCCCCCGACACGAAGAACACTGAAGCTTTCTTT.

This clonotype came up many times. The chain joins TRBV29-1 to TRBJ1-4; 9 bases are shared with TRBD1. The V gene's germline CDR1 is SQVTM and CDR2 ANQGSEA. Losses at the gene ends were 4 bases for V and 5 bases for J; bases not matched to a gene: 2. The CDR3 totals 13 residues. CDR3 sequence (DNA): TGCAGCGTTGTGGGACAGGGAAATGAAAAACTGTTTTTT. This sequence encodes CSVVGQGNEKLFF.

This clonotype was counted at least ten times. V and J are TRBV29-1 and TRBJ1-4; no clear D gene. Trimming left V 4 bases short and J 5 bases short, with 8 bases between. CDR1 and CDR2 from the germline V gene are SQVTM and ANQGSEA. The CDR3 is 12 residues long. CDR3 nucleotides: TGCAGCGTTGGCGGCATAAATGAAAAACTGTTTTTT. Translated, it gives CSVGGINEKLFF.

This clonotype appeared a few times. The V and J genes are TRBV10-3 and TRBJ1-2, with 12 nucleotides matching TRBD1. CDR3 length equals 13 residues. The V gene end was trimmed by 9 bases and the J gene end by 8 bases; junction bases not matched to a gene: 7. The V gene's germline CDR1 is ENHRY and CDR2 SYGVKD. CDR3 protein: CAIPGQGAFGYTF. The CDR3 coding sequence is TGTGCCATTCCGGGACAGGGGGCGTTCGGCTACACCTTC.

In this sample, this clonotype turned up many times. The DNA for the CDR3 is TGTGCCAGCAGTGTTGGGGGGTTTCCTGAAGCTTTCTTT. It translates to CASSVGGFPEAFF. The chain recombines TRBV2 with TRBJ1-1, with D perhaps matching TRBD1 (5 bases). The CDR3 has 13 residues. Germline values: CDR1 SNHLY, CDR2 FYNNEI. V was cut by 4 bases and J by 6 bases, with 12 bases left in between.

This clonotype was seen ten or more times. This chain connects TRBV10-1 to TRBJ2-1, with D perhaps matching TRBD1 or TRBD2 (5 bases each). CDR1 is WNHNN and CDR2 is SYGVQD in the germline V gene (reference sequence). Trimming took 8 bases from V and 6 from J, leaving 20 bases between them. This CDR3 has 15 amino acids. The CDR3 loop reads CASSTVVFGGNEQFF. For the CDR3, the DNA is TGCGCCAGCTCGACCGTGGTCTTTGGGGGCAATGAGCAGTTCTTC.

The chain employs TRBV15 and TRBJ1-5; D ambiguous. Trimming took 1 base from V and 0 from J, leaving 7 bases between them. The V gene's germline CDR1 is LNHNV and CDR2 YYDKDF (reference sequence). The CDR3 is 15 residues long. This chain's CDR3 is CATSRGGNSNQPQHF. CDR3 nucleotides: TGTGCCACCAGCAGAGGTGGAAATAGCAATCAGCCCCAGCATTTT.

The chain carries TRBV20-1 and TRBJ2-7; D not certain. V lost 3 bases to trimming and J lost 3 bases, with 12 bases between them. This CDR3 is 13 amino acids long. CDR1 is DFQATT, CDR2 SNEGSKA, per germline (reference sequence). The CDR3, as DNA: TGCAGTGCTAGGGACGAAAATGACTACGAGCAGTACTTC. It is translated as CSARDENDYEQYF.

This clonotype was seen repeatedly, ten times or more. The chain joins TRBV6-2 or TRBV6-3 to TRBJ2-7, with 7 bases fitting TRBD1. The CDR3 runs to 14 residues. The V segment lost 6 bases and the J segment 0 bases; nucleotides outside the gene matches: 5. Germline CDR1 reads MNHEY; CDR2 reads SVGEGT. The CDR3 is CASRQTGSSYEQYF. The CDR3 DNA sequence: TGTGCCAGCAGACAGACAGGGAGCTCCTACGAGCAGTACTTC.

This clonotype was found a few times. The chain is built from TRBV12-3 or TRBV12-4 and TRBJ1-5, with D unclear. The CDR3 runs to 13 residues. Trimming took 3 bases from V and 7 from J, leaving 10 bases between them. The chain's CDR3 is CASSFGSRQPQHF. CDR3 DNA sequence: TGTGCCAGCAGTTTTGGGAGCAGGCAGCCCCAGCATTTT.

This clonotype was found a few times. The chain combines TRBV21-1 with TRBJ1-4; the tabulated D call, TRBD1, remains unverified against the DNA. TRBV21-1 is tagged as a pseudogene. There are 14 residues in the CDR3. CDR3: CASSEGQGAEKLFF. The CDR3, as DNA: TGTGCCAGCAGCGAGGGACAGGGGGCCGAAAAACTGTTTTTT.

As regards this clonotype: The junction departs from germline at one end; a sequencing error may be responsible. V usage is TRBV20-1 and J usage is TRBJ1-4; D is possibly TRBD1 (6 bases). Germline CDR1 DFQATT, CDR2 SNEGSKA (reference sequence). The CDR3 runs 15 residues. This chain's CDR3 is CRARGPGHREEKLFF. CDR3 in DNA: TGCAGAGCTAGAGGTCCGGGACACCGAGAGGAAAAACTGTTTTTT.

This clonotype was detected only a few times. V gene TRBV6-2 or TRBV6-3 combines with J gene TRBJ2-1, with D tentatively TRBD1 or TRBD2 (5 bases each). This CDR3 has 15 residues. Germline CDR1 is MNHEY and CDR2 is SVGEGT. Trimming took 3 bases from V and 7 from J, leaving 16 bases between them. Here the CDR3 DNA reads TGTGCCAGCAGTTATGGTGGGACCGGTAAGAATGAGCAGTTCTTC. It yields the protein CASSYGGTGKNEQFF.

The CDR3 reads CASSFRVGQARTGELFF. The CDR3 DNA reads TGTGCCAGCAGCTTCCGGGTCGGACAGGCGAGAACCGGGGAGCTGTTTTTT. The chain links TRBV11-2 to TRBJ2-2; TRBD1 aligns across 7 bases. The V and J ends lost 3 bases and 5 bases, in that order; junction bases with no gene match: 12. The CDR3 runs 17 residues. Germline lookup yields CDR1 SGHAT and CDR2 FQNNGV.

In its sample, this clonotype was seen a few times. The chain links TRBV10-3 to TRBJ1-1, with unresolved D. The CDR3 spans 12 residues. V was clipped by 0 bases and J by 7 bases, with 6 bases between them. The germline CDR1 and CDR2 sequences are ENHRY and SYGVKD. Here the CDR3 reads CAISESDSEAFF. The CDR3 nucleotides are TGTGCCATCAGTGAGTCAGATAGTGAAGCTTTCTTT.

V is TRBV6-5 and J is TRBJ1-6, with TRBD1 identical over 7 bases. V was clipped by 7 bases and J by 7 bases; unmatched bases: 13. This CDR3 contains 16 residues. The germline V gene encodes CDR1 MNHEY and CDR2 SVGAGI. CDR3 DNA: TGTGCCAGCACCCTAAATCTCGGGACAGTCAATTCACCCCTCCACTTT. It translates to CASTLNLGTVNSPLHF.

In this sample, this clonotype turned up many times. The chain uses TRBV5-8 and TRBJ1-3, with TRBD1 as a possible D gene (5 bases). Germline V gives CDR1 SGHTS, CDR2 YDEGEE. Trimming took off 2 bases at V and 0 bases at J, with 9 bases between the two ends. This CDR3 has 15 residues. CDR3 DNA: TGTGCCAGCAGCTTCGGGACTTACTCTGGAAACACCATATATTTT. Translation gives CASSFGTYSGNTIYF.

As regards this clonotype: This clone may be a read error of a much larger clone one base away. The CDR3 is CASSSPGMNAEAFF. The CDR3 nucleotides read TGTGCCAGCAGTTCCCCAGGGATGAACGCTGAAGCTTTCTTT. The rearrangement uses TRBV12-3 or TRBV12-4 and TRBJ1-1; possible D gene TRBD1, 5 bases. There are 14 residues in the CDR3.

Here the CDR3 reads CSARDEEGYQETQYF. For the CDR3, the DNA is TGCAGTGCTAGAGATGAAGAAGGATACCAAGAGACCCAGTACTTC. The chain recombines TRBV20-1 with TRBJ2-5; D ambiguous. From germline, CDR1 is DFQATT and CDR2 SNEGSKA (reference sequence). CDR3 length equals 15 residues. The V end was cut by 0 bases, the J end by 0 bases, with 11 bases between.

The genes are TRBV20-1 and TRBJ2-2; D might be TRBD1 (6 bases). Trimming cost V 2 bases and J 5 bases, with 12 bases left between them. The CDR3 is made up of 14 amino acids. Germline V lookup: CDR1 DFQATT, CDR2 SNEGSKA (reference sequence). The CDR3 spells CSARNRARTGELFF. The CDR3 DNA sequence: TGCAGTGCTAGAAACAGGGCGCGGACCGGGGAGCTGTTTTTT.

The rearrangement links TRBV11-3 to TRBJ1-5; D gene ambiguous. V lost 1 base and J lost 1, with 17 bases in between. The germline V gene encodes CDR1 SGHNT and CDR2 YENEEA. The CDR3 runs 18 residues. Written as DNA, the CDR3 is TGTGCCAGCAGCTTAGCCTGTCGCGGCAGCGCGAGCAATCAGCCCCAGCATTTT. This sequence encodes CASSLACRGSASNQPQHF. The complete variable domain, with remaining parts taken from reference TRBV11-3 and TRBJ1-5, reads EAGVVQSPRYKIIEKKQPVAFWCNPISGHNTLYWYLQNLGQGPELLIRYENEEAVDDSQLPKDRFSAERLKGVDSTLKIQPAELGDSAVYLCASSLACRGSASNQPQHFGDGTRLSIL.

This clonotype was recorded a few times. The rearrangement links TRBV2 to TRBJ1-2; no firm D call. This CDR3 is built from 12 residues. Germline values: CDR1 SNHLY, CDR2 FYNNEI. The V and J ends lost 1 base and 8 bases respectively, with 8 bases between them. The CDR3 DNA sequence: TGTGCCAGCAGTGAAGGGACCAGCGGCTACACCTTC. It is translated as CASSEGTSGYTF.

This rearrangement joins TRBV3-1 to TRBJ1-5; 7 nucleotides agree with TRBD1. The germline CDR1 and CDR2 sequences are LGHDT and YNNKEL (reference sequence). CDR3 length: 16 amino acids. J was trimmed by 4 bases and V by 1 base; bases with no gene match: 7. CDR3 bases: TGTGCCAGCAGCCAAGGTCGGCAGGGGGTGAATCAGCCCCAGCATTTT. Its translation: CASSQGRQGVNQPQHF.

This sequence joins TRBV20-1 and TRBJ1-2, with D tentatively TRBD1 (5 bases). The germline V gene encodes CDR1 DFQATT and CDR2 SNEGSKA (reference sequence). The CDR3 spans 13 residues. The V end was cut by 3 bases, the J end by 1 base, with 9 bases between. The CDR3 protein is CSASGQGNYGYTF. The DNA of the CDR3 is TGCAGTGCTAGCGGGCAGGGTAACTATGGCTACACCTTC.

The genes are TRBV6-5 and TRBJ2-7; TRBD1 matches 7 bases. Trimming removed 6 bases from V and 8 bases from J; junction bases left unmatched: 13. CDR1 is MNHEY and CDR2 is SVGAGI in the germline V gene. This CDR3 comprises 14 residues. CDR3 nucleotides: TGTGCCAGCAGGCCGTACATCGACAGGGAGAAGCAGTACTTC. Translation gives CASRPYIDREKQYF.

This clonotype was observed a few times. This sequence joins TRBV15 and TRBJ2-1; the D gene is possibly TRBD2 (6 bases). V shed 3 bases and J shed 9 bases, with 12 bases lying between them. The length of the CDR3 is 13 residues. Germline-derived CDR1 and CDR2 are LNHNV and YYDKDF (reference sequence). The CDR3: CATSSRLEVEQFF. The CDR3 DNA follows: TGTGCCACCAGCAGTAGACTAGAAGTTGAGCAGTTCTTC.

This clonotype was seen repeatedly, ten times or more. J is TRBJ1-1 and V is TRBV6-1; the D gene is possibly TRBD1 (5 bases). Looked up from germline, CDR1 is MNHNS and CDR2 is SASEGT. V lost 2 bases and J lost 1, with 11 bases in between. The CDR3 has 15 amino acids. CDR3 DNA: TGTGCCAGCAGTGAAATGGGGGGGACGAACACTGAAGCTTTCTTT. Translated, it gives CASSEMGGTNTEAFF.

Notes on this clonotype: Possible read error: a much larger clone is one base away. V usage is TRBV24-1 and J usage is TRBJ2-5; D may correspond to TRBD1 or TRBD2 (5 bases each). The CDR3 length is 12 residues. Germline V gene sequence: CDR1 KGHDR, CDR2 SFDVKD. CDR3 sequence: CATSDFRGTQDF. The CDR3 nucleotides read TGTGCCACCAGTGATTTTCGAGGGACCCAGGACTTC.

J is TRBJ2-1 and V is TRBV5-1; 9 bases map to TRBD1. The germline CDR1 and CDR2 sequences are SGHRS and YFSETQ. V lost 2 bases, J lost 6 bases, and 9 bases stayed unmatched. The CDR3 covers 16 residues. DNA for the CDR3: TGCGCCAGCAGCTTCTATGGGACAGGGTTAGGCAATGAGCAGTTCTTC. Protein: CASSFYGTGLGNEQFF. Supplemented by reference TRBV5-1 and TRBJ2-1, the full variable domain reads KAGVTQTPRYLIKTRGQQVTLSCSPISGHRSVSWYQQTPGQGLQFLFEYFSETQRNKGNFPGRFSGRQFSNSRSEMNVSTLELGDSALYLCASSFYGTGLGNEQFFGPGTRLTVL.